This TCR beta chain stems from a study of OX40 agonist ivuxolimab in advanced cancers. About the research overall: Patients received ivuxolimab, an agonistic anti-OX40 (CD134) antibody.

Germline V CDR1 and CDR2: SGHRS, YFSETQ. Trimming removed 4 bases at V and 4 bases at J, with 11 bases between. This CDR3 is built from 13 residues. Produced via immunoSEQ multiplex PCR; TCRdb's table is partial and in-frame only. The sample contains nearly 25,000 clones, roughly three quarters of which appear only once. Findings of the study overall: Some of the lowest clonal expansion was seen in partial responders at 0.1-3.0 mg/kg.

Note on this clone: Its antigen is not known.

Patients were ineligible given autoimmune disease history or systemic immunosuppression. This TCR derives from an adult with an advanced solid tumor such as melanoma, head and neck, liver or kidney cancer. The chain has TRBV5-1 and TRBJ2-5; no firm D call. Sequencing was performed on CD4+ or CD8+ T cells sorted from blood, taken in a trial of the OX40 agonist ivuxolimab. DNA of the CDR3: TGCGCCAGCAGCCCCGGGTCCGGAGAGACCCAGTACTTC. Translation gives CASSPGSGETQYF.